This entry lists 20 T cell receptor beta chains sequenced from one sample in a study of blood T cell repertoires in COVID-19. Method: immunoSEQ multiplex PCR; TCRdb's copy keeps in-frame clones and lacks some. The sample shows 300,000 to 400,000 clones, about 90% of them seen only once. Material: peripheral blood. These receptors were obtained from a woman in her sixties or seventies with COVID-19, enrolled during active disease.

At least ten counts were recorded for this clone. CDR3 in DNA: TGTGCCAGCAGTTACGAGGGCGGTTATAGTCAGCCCCAGCATTTT. Encoded protein: CASSYEGGYSQPQHF. V gene TRBV6-2 or TRBV6-3 combines with J gene TRBJ1-5; D gene unclear. Germline values: CDR1 MNHEY, CDR2 SVGEGT. The CDR3 extends over 15 amino acids. V was pared by 2 bases and J by 6 bases, with 14 bases between.

As concerns this clone: Distinct nucleotide sequences in the sample also encode this CDR3. The rearrangement uses TRBV7-3 and TRBJ1-1, with D hard to call. Per the germline V gene, CDR1 is SGHTA and CDR2 is FQGTGA. The CDR3 runs 15 residues. The germline V and J ends were trimmed by 1 base and 0 bases, with 9 bases remaining between them. This chain's CDR3 is CASSLIPGMNTEAFF. The DNA for the CDR3 is TGTGCCAGCAGCTTAATACCGGGGATGAACACTGAAGCTTTCTTT.

The chain is built from TRBV5-1 and TRBJ2-2; D not certain. Trimming took 5 bases from V and 3 from J, leaving 11 bases between them. Germline values: CDR1 SGHRS, CDR2 YFSETQ. The CDR3 is made up of 14 amino acids. DNA of the CDR3: TGCGCCAGCAGGCCAGGAACGCACACCGGGGAGCTGTTTTTT. Translation gives CASRPGTHTGELFF.

V is TRBV12-5 and J is TRBJ2-5, with 7 bases lining up with TRBD1. With 0 bases clipped from V and 5 bases from J, the junction kept 3 bases outside the gene matches. Germline V gene lookup returns CDR1 LGHNT and CDR2 FRNRAP. CDR3 length: 14 amino acids. This CDR3 is CASGLVVGGETQYF. In nucleotides, the CDR3 is TGTGCTAGTGGTTTGGTGGTAGGGGGCGAGACCCAGTACTTC.

The genes are TRBV10-2 and TRBJ1-1, with 9 bases fitting TRBD1. CDR1 and CDR2 from the germline V gene are WSHSY and SAAADI. With 6 bases clipped from V and 3 bases from J, the junction kept 11 bases outside the gene matches. CDR3 length: 16 amino acids. This CDR3 is CASRRDRARVDTEAFF. DNA of the CDR3: TGCGCCAGCAGGCGGGACAGGGCAAGGGTGGACACTGAAGCTTTCTTT.

The gene calls are TRBV27 and TRBJ1-1; 9 bases match TRBD1. The CDR3 covers 12 residues. Germline CDR1 is MNHEY and CDR2 is SMNVEV (reference sequence). J lost 5 bases, V lost 9 bases, and 4 bases had no gene match. The CDR3 DNA reads TGTGCCAGTCAGACAGGGGGGACTGAAGCTTTCTTT. As protein: CASQTGGTEAFF.

This clone appeared a few times. The chain carries TRBV9 and TRBJ2-2; D perhaps matches TRBD2 (5 bases). The V end lost 5 bases, the J end lost 2 bases, and 13 bases lay between the germline ends. Germline V gives CDR1 SGDLS, CDR2 YYNGEE. The length of the CDR3 is 15 residues. This CDR3 reads CASRSPTGNTGELFF. CDR3 nucleotides: TGTGCCAGCAGAAGTCCGACGGGAAACACCGGGGAGCTGTTTTTT.

Turning to this clone: This sample includes further DNA sequences coding for the same CDR3. J is TRBJ2-2 and V is TRBV5-5; 7 positions match TRBD1. Germline assignment: CDR1 SGHKS and CDR2 YYEKEE (reference sequence). The J segment lost 2 bases and the V segment lost 0 bases, leaving 1 base of the junction unmatched. The CDR3 has 15 amino acids. DNA of the CDR3: TGTGCCAGCAGCTTGGGACAGGGCAACACCGGGGAGCTGTTTTTT. This translates into CASSLGQGNTGELFF. The whole variable domain, remainder taken from reference TRBV5-5 and TRBJ2-2, is DAGVTQSPTHLIKTRGQQVTLRCSPISGHKSVSWYQQVLGQGPQFIFQYYEKEERGRGNFPDRFSARQFPNYSSELNVNALLLGDSALYLCASSLGQGNTGELFFGEGSRLTVL.

This chain uses TRBV18 with TRBJ1-6; TRBD1 matches at 7 bases. CDR1 and CDR2 from the germline V gene are KGHSH and LQKENI. The CDR3 covers 16 residues. The V segment lost 4 bases and the J segment 2 bases; nucleotides outside the gene matches: 5. The CDR3 loop reads CASSLMTGTYNSPLHF. DNA for the CDR3: TGTGCCAGCTCACTGATGACAGGGACCTATAATTCACCCCTCCACTTT.

The chain employs TRBV29-1 and TRBJ2-3; 14 nucleotides match TRBD2. This CDR3 is 15 amino acids long. In germline, CDR1 is SQVTM, CDR2 ANQGSEA. The ends lost 7 bases at V and 2 bases at J; junction bases unmatched: 5. The CDR3 loop reads CSATGLAGATDTQYF. The CDR3 nucleotides are TGCAGCGCTACGGGACTAGCGGGGGCCACAGATACGCAGTATTTT.

The genes are TRBV7-8 and TRBJ1-1; D is possibly TRBD1 (5 bases). Per germline, CDR1 SGHVS and CDR2 FQNEAQ. V gave up 6 bases and J gave up 1 base, with 12 bases separating them. The CDR3 has 14 residues. The CDR3 loop reads CASRPDTGNTEAFF. CDR3 DNA: TGTGCCAGCAGACCAGATACAGGGAACACTGAAGCTTTCTTT.

The V gene is TRBV7-3, the J gene TRBJ2-2, with D possibly matching TRBD1 (6 bases). Trimming took 5 bases from V and 1 from J, leaving 11 bases between them. The germline gives CDR1 SGHTA, CDR2 FQGTGA. This CDR3 is built from 15 residues. The CDR3 is CASSPWTVNTGELFF. CDR3 bases: TGTGCCAGCAGCCCCTGGACAGTGAACACCGGGGAGCTGTTTTTT.

The rearrangement links TRBV29-1 to TRBJ2-7, with D perhaps matching TRBD1 (7 bases). Germline lookup yields CDR1 SQVTM and CDR2 ANQGSEA. CDR3 length: 15 amino acids. Deletions cut 1 base from V and 3 bases from J, with 16 bases between. The CDR3 here is CSVEGGRGDGYEQYF. CDR3 DNA sequence: TGCAGCGTTGAAGGGGGCAGGGGGGACGGCTACGAGCAGTACTTC.

The chain combines TRBV7-2 with TRBJ2-6; D not resolved. Germline assignment: CDR1 SGHTA and CDR2 FQGNSA. With 5 bases removed from V and 6 bases from J, the gap between germline ends came to 8 bases. The CDR3 length is 13 residues. DNA for the CDR3: TGTGCCAGCAGCCTCCTTGTGGCCAACGTCCTGACTTTC. Translating gives CASSLLVANVLTF.

This rearrangement joins TRBV7-8 to TRBJ1-1; D unclear. The CDR3 is 12 amino acids. The germline gives CDR1 SGHVS, CDR2 FQNEAQ. The V gene lost 7 bases and the J gene lost 6 bases, with 12 bases spanning the gap. Written as DNA, the CDR3 is TGTGCCAGCACCGCGCGCCGTCCTGAAGCTTTCTTT. Residues: CASTARRPEAFF. The whole variable domain, filled in from reference TRBV7-8 and TRBJ1-1, reads GAGVSQSPRYKVAKRGQDVALRCDPISGHVSLFWYQQALGQGPEFLTYFQNEAQLDKSGLPSDRFFAERPEGSVSTLKIQRTQQEDSAVYLCASTARRPEAFFGQGTRLTVV.

The rearrangement links TRBV23-1 to TRBJ1-5, with TRBD1 identical over 7 bases. TRBV23-1 is reported as an ORF; its role is uncertain. This CDR3 spans 13 amino acids. The V segment lost 2 bases and the J segment 7 bases; nucleotides outside the gene matches: 2. The DNA of the CDR3 is TGCGCCAGCAGTCAACACAGGGGCCAGCCCCAGCATTTT. Amino acids: CASSQHRGQPQHF.

V is TRBV5-8 and J is TRBJ2-7; possible D gene TRBD2, 5 bases. The CDR3 covers 13 residues. The germline V gene encodes CDR1 SGHTS and CDR2 YDEGEE. Trimming stripped 4 bases from V and 3 bases from J, with 11 bases between. CDR3 residues: CASSLTRGYEQYF. The CDR3 DNA reads as TGTGCCAGCAGCCTCACCCGGGGCTACGAGCAGTACTTC.

This clone showed up just once. The rearrangement joins TRBV27 to TRBJ2-3; perhaps TRBD1 as D (5 bases). Germline V gives CDR1 MNHEY, CDR2 SMNVEV (reference sequence). This CDR3 comprises 15 residues. The V end was cut by 5 bases, the J end by 5 bases, with 17 bases between. DNA for the CDR3: TGTGCCAGCAGTCGTGGTGGGGCCTACCGAGATACGCAGTATTTT. Its translation: CASSRGGAYRDTQYF.

V gene TRBV5-5 combines with J gene TRBJ1-1; a weak D match, TRBD1 (5 bases). The V end was cut by 6 bases, the J end by 3 bases, with 15 bases between. The germline V gene has CDR1 SGHKS and CDR2 YYEKEE (reference sequence). This CDR3 spans 14 amino acids. The CDR3 here is CASTPIAGHTEAFF. The CDR3 region has the DNA TGTGCCAGCACCCCTATTGCGGGGCACACTGAAGCTTTCTTT.

V and J are TRBV3-1 (or the pseudogene TRBV3-2) and TRBJ2-7; TRBD2 matches at 8 bases. This CDR3 contains 16 residues. The germline V gene encodes CDR1 LGHDT and CDR2 YNNKEL (reference sequence). V lost 2 bases, J lost 2 bases, and 8 bases stayed unmatched. The CDR3 DNA is TGTGCCAGCAGCCAATACGGGACTAGTGCCCCCTACGAGCAGTACTTC. It codes for CASSQYGTSAPYEQYF.